This T cell receptor beta chain was sequenced in a study of immune cell composition in non-small cell lung cancer. Normal lung sampling was at least 3 cm from the tumour, as distant as possible. Data came from immunoSEQ multiplex PCR; TCRdb stores just in-frame clones and leaves some out. Among more than 15,000 clones listed, 70% to 85% were seen once. The CDR3 is made up of 16 amino acids. Per the germline V gene, CDR1 is SQVTM and CDR2 is ANQGSEA. With V trimmed by 5 bases and J by 0 bases, 9 bases remained unmatched. The same sample was also studied in work on CD4 T cells in lung cancer.

The sample consisted of non-adjacent lung tissue. V is TRBV29-1 and J is TRBJ2-2; 7 bases are shared with TRBD2. The source is a human donor with non-small cell lung cancer. The CDR3 DNA reads TGCAGCGTTTTGCCGGGGGGAAAGGCGAACACCGGGGAGCTGTTTTTT. Protein: CSVLPGGKANTGELFF.